Detailed here is one TCR beta chain. CDR1 is SGHNT and CDR2 is YYREEE in the germline V gene (reference sequence). J gave up 0 bases and V 4 bases, and 12 bases lay outside the gene matches. The CDR3 totals 17 residues. Source study methods: Quantification of nucleated cells was approximated via reference gene primer amplification. Assay: immunoSEQ multiplex PCR; the TCRdb copy retains only in-frame clones and omits some. V and J calls plus clone size are reproduced from that table; the DNA served to infer D and trimming. The sample records approximately 300,000 clones, roughly 89% being singletons. This sample was taken from a study of blood T cell repertoires in COVID-19.

Sequenced sample: peripheral blood. The clonotype comes from a middle-aged man with acute or convalescent COVID-19. The rearrangement joins TRBV5-4 to TRBJ1-1; 7 bases agree with TRBD1. The CDR3 sequence is CASSPWDFRGMNTEAFF. The CDR3 DNA reads TGTGCCAGCAGCCCCTGGGACTTCAGGGGGATGAACACTGAAGCTTTCTTT. Full variable domain (rest looked up from reference TRBV5-4 and TRBJ1-1): ETGVTQSPTHLIKTRGQQVTLRCSSQSGHNTVSWYQQALGQGPQFIFQYYREEENGRGNFPPRFSGLQFPNYSSELNVNALELDDSALYLCASSPWDFRGMNTEAFFGQGTRLTVV.